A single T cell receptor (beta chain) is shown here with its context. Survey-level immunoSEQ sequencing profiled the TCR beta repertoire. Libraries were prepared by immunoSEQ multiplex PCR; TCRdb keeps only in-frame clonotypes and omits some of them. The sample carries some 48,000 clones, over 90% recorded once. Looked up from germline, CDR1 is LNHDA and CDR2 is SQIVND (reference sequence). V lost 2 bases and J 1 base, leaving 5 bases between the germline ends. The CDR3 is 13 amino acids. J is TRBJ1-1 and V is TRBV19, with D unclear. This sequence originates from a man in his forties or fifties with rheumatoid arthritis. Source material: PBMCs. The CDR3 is CASSISGNTEAFF. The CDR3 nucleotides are TGTGCCAGTAGTATATCAGGGAACACTGAAGCTTTCTTT.